This T cell receptor beta chain was identified during a study of blood T cell repertoires in COVID-19. Background on the study: Donors of Cohort 3 who recovered were those that had two negative PCRs, clearance, or symptom resolution.

Data came from immunoSEQ multiplex PCR; TCRdb stores just in-frame clones and leaves some out. The table includes 200,000 to 250,000 clones, roughly 90% detected once. V gave up 4 bases and J gave up 1 base; unmatched junction bases: 3. Germline assignment: CDR1 LGHDT and CDR2 YNNKEL (reference sequence). CDR3 length equals 16 residues. The sequence came from a woman aged 50 to 60 in a cohort exposed to, infected with or recovered from COVID-19 (not recorded which). Source material: PBMCs or T cells enriched from blood (not recorded which). The chain joins TRBV3-1 (or the pseudogene TRBV3-2) to TRBJ1-3, with 11 bases that match TRBD1. CDR3 sequence reads: CASSRWDRGSGNTIYF. In nucleotides, the CDR3 is TGTGCCAGCAGCCGATGGGACAGGGGGTCTGGAAACACCATATATTTT.